This T cell receptor beta chain appears in the sequencing data of a study of cytomegalovirus exposure and HLA in healthy donors. This CDR3 is 15 amino acids long. V lost 2 bases, J lost 7 bases, and 7 bases stayed unmatched. Germline assignment: CDR1 SGHNT and CDR2 YYREEE (reference sequence). With 60 Vbeta and 13 Jbeta primers, the PCR was carried out. TCRdb's table, derived via immunoSEQ multiplex PCR, lists solely in-frame clones and lacks some. The table lists some 110,000 clones, 77% of them singletons. The specimen was PBMCs. The clonotype was recovered from a man aged 50 or older in good health and CMV-seropositive. This chain links TRBV5-4 with TRBJ2-1; 9 bases are a match to TRBD1. The chain's CDR3 is CASSLVRTGVNEQFF. CDR3 coding DNA: TGTGCCAGCAGCTTAGTCAGGACAGGGGTGAATGAGCAGTTCTTC.